This T cell receptor (beta chain) is from a study of monozygotic twins with inflammatory bowel disease. Notes on the study in general: The data offered no way to tell different T cell subtypes apart. Healthy twins shared more clonotypes with others than IBD patients, most markedly active ones.

Points on this clonotype: Its antigen is still unknown.

Blood was drawn once per donor, and each sample measured around 2.6 ml. Using TCRalpha and TCRbeta cDNA, the researchers carried out two nested PCRs that lasted about 15 and 9 cycles. Reanalyzing the 5' RACE reads, TCRdb keeps one entry per CDR3 protein, without DNA. The table counts 400,000 to 500,000 distinct CDR3 sequences; around 2.5% lies in the top ten. The CDR3 runs 12 residues. CDR1 LNHDA and CDR2 SQIVND come from the germline V gene (reference sequence). This chain connects TRBV19 to TRBJ2-1. This receptor was obtained from a human donor with ulcerative colitis or Crohn's disease, or a healthy co-twin of an affected twin (not recorded which). Sequencing was carried out using blood. The CDR3 loop reads CASSNWGNEQFF.